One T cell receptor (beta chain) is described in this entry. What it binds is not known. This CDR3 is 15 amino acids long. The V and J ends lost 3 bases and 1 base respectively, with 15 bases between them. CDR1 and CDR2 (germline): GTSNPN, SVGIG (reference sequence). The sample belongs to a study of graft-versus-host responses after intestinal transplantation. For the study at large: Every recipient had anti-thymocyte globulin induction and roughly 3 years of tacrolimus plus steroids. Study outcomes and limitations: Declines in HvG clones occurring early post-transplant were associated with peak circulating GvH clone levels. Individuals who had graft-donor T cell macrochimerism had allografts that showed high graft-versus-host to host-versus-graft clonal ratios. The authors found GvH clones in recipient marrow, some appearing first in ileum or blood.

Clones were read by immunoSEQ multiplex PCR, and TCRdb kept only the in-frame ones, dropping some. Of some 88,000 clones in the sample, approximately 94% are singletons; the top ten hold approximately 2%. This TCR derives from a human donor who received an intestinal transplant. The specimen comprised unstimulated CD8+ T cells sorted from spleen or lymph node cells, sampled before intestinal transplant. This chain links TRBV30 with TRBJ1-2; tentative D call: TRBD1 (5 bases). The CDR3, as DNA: TGTGCCTGGAGAGGCGGGGACGGGGTTAACTATGGCTACACCTTC. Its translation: CAWRGGDGVNYGYTF.